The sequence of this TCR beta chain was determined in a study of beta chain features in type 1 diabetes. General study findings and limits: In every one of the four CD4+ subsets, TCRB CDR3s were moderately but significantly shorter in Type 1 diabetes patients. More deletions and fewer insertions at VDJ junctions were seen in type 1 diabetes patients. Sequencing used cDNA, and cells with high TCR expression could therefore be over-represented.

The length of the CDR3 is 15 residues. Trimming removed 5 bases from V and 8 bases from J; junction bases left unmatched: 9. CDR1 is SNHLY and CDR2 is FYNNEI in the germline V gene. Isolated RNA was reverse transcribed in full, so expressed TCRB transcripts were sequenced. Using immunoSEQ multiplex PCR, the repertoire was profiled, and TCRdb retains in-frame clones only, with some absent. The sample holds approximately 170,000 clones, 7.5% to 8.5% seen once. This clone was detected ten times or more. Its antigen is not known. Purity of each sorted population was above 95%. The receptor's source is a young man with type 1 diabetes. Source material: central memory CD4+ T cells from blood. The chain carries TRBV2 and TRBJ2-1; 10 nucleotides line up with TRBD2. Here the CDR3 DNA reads TGTGCCAGCAGTTTCCCTAGCGGGGGCATCGATGAGCAGTTCTTC. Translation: CASSFPSGGIDEQFF.